What follows are 30 T cell receptor beta chains derived from one specimen sequenced in a study of shared clonotypes between healthy human individuals (dated by TCRdb to 2020 to 2022). Receptors were amplified or captured by the immunoSEQ multiplex PCR assay. Held by TCRdb, this immuneACCESS table contains in-frame sequences only and omits some clones. Under half of the omission traces to an unresolved V gene where checked; the cause of the rest is unknown. Across this sample there are 600,000 to 750,000 clones, with roughly 70% seen only once. Approximately 1.8% of the sample is in the top ten clones. Sequenced material: memory CD4+ T cells sorted from blood. The cell subset or site label for this specimen denotes: CD45RA-negative fraction. These receptors were collected from a woman aged 25 to 39 in good health.

The V and J genes are TRBV27 and TRBJ1-1; possible D gene TRBD1, 5 bases. Deletions cut 2 bases from V and 1 base from J, with 8 bases between. This CDR3 region has 14 residues. Germline V lookup: CDR1 MNHEY, CDR2 SMNVEV (reference sequence). Here the CDR3 reads CASSLLGQNTEAFF. In DNA, the CDR3 is TGTGCCAGCAGTTTACTCGGACAGAACACTGAAGCTTTCTTT.

This clone was seen only a few times. The V call is TRBV18, the J call TRBJ1-2; no firm D call. This CDR3 is built from 13 residues. V was pared by 2 bases and J by 4 bases, with 8 bases between. Germline V gene lookup returns CDR1 KGHSH and CDR2 LQKENI. Here the CDR3 DNA reads TGTGCCAGCTCACCATCCGCAGGCTATGGCTACACCTTC. Its protein product is CASSPSAGYGYTF.

This clone has ten or more counts. The chain uses TRBV6-1 and TRBJ1-2; possibly TRBD1 for D (6 bases). V lost 6 bases and J 3 bases, leaving 17 bases between the germline ends. The CDR3 sequence is 15 residues long. CDR1 and CDR2 (germline): MNHNS, SASEGT. In nucleotides, the CDR3 is TGTGCCAGCAGAGAAACAGGGTTGAGCGACTATGGCTACACCTTC. It encodes CASRETGLSDYGYTF.

This rearrangement joins TRBV6-6 to TRBJ2-5; D uncertain. The CDR3 runs to 14 residues. Trimming removed 6 bases at V and 3 bases at J, with 14 bases between. Germline loops: CDR1 MNHNY, CDR2 SVGAGI (reference sequence). The CDR3 loop reads CASSPSWGKETQYF. The CDR3 DNA follows: TGTGCCAGCAGCCCGTCATGGGGTAAAGAGACCCAGTACTTC.

The sample holds a few counts of this clone. The chain couples TRBV5-1 to TRBJ1-1; unclear D gene. The CDR3 is 15 amino acids. The germline V and J ends were trimmed by 0 bases and 0 bases, with 9 bases remaining between them. CDR1 SGHRS and CDR2 YFSETQ come from the germline V gene. The CDR3 DNA sequence: TGCGCCAGCAGCTTGGGGGCAGAGCTGAACACTGAAGCTTTCTTT. This encodes CASSLGAELNTEAFF.

The chain joins TRBV6-5 to TRBJ2-7; a possible D gene is TRBD1 (6 bases). Trimming shortened V by 6 bases and J by 7 bases, and 10 bases separated the two germline ends. The CDR3 loop spans 11 amino acids. Germline loops: CDR1 MNHEY, CDR2 SVGAGI. The CDR3 nucleotides are TGTGCCAGCAGCCCAGGGACAGAGCAGTACTTC. Its translation is CASSPGTEQYF.

The sample holds a few counts of this clone. The gene calls are TRBV6-6 and TRBJ2-7; D is uncertain. In germline, CDR1 is MNHNY, CDR2 SVGAGI (reference sequence). CDR3 length equals 12 residues. The V end lost 4 bases, the J end lost 4 bases, and 8 bases lay between the germline ends. Written as DNA, the CDR3 is TGTGCCAGCAGTTTAGACCGTTACGAGCAGTACTTC. Amino acid sequence: CASSLDRYEQYF.

This clone was found a few times. Other DNA sequences of this sample code for an identical CDR3. The chain uses TRBV2 and TRBJ1-5; D is ambiguous. The V gene lost 0 bases and the J gene lost 6 bases, with 9 bases spanning the gap. The CDR3 is 14 residues long. Germline values: CDR1 SNHLY, CDR2 FYNNEI. CDR3 DNA sequence: TGTGCCAGCAGTGAAGCTCGGGGAAGTCAGCCCCAGCATTTT. The encoded protein is CASSEARGSQPQHF.

This clone was seen at least ten times. The genes are TRBV6-6 and TRBJ2-5, with 9 positions matching TRBD1. CDR3 length: 15 amino acids. Germline loops: CDR1 MNHNY, CDR2 SVGAGI (reference sequence). V lost 6 bases, J lost 7 bases, and 12 bases stayed unmatched. The CDR3 spells CASSTGGGERGTQYF. In nucleotides, the CDR3 is TGTGCCAGCAGCACAGGGGGCGGAGAAAGAGGGACCCAGTACTTC.

V gene TRBV18 combines with J gene TRBJ1-2; D possibly corresponds to TRBD1 (5 bases). V was shortened by 5 bases and J by 4 bases, with 11 bases between the two germline ends. Germline V gene sequence: CDR1 KGHSH, CDR2 LQKENI. CDR3 size: 13 residues. CDR3 nucleotides: TGTGCCAGCTCATCCGGTCAGGGCTATGGCTACACCTTC. It is translated as CASSSGQGYGYTF.

The chain links TRBV19 to TRBJ1-1; tentative D call: TRBD1 (5 bases). The CDR3 has 17 amino acids. CDR1 and CDR2 (germline): LNHDA, SQIVND (reference sequence). Trimming removed 10 bases from V and 7 bases from J, with 31 bases in between. In DNA form, the CDR3 reads TGTGCCACAACACGAGGCGCCTCAGGGTTTGGGCTTCATGAAGCTTTCTTT. This gives the protein CATTRGASGFGLHEAFF.

The rearrangement uses TRBV12-5 and TRBJ2-5; 8 bases are a match to TRBD1. The CDR3 covers 14 residues. Unmatched junction bases numbered 9, after V lost 7 bases and J lost 5 bases. Per the germline V gene, CDR1 is LGHNT and CDR2 is FRNRAP. Here the CDR3 DNA reads TGTGCTAGTGCTCGGACAGGGAGAGTGGAGACCCAGTACTTC. It is translated as CASARTGRVETQYF.

V usage is TRBV9 and J usage is TRBJ2-4, with D possibly matching TRBD1 (5 bases). Germline CDR1 SGDLS, CDR2 YYNGEE. Trimming pared 4 bases from V and 3 bases from J, leaving 26 bases between. The CDR3 runs to 19 residues. The chain's CDR3 is CASSLESQGSTPHKNIQYF. DNA of the CDR3: TGTGCCAGCAGCCTCGAATCCCAGGGTTCCACACCTCACAAAAACATTCAGTACTTC.

The table lists this clone with a count of one. The gene calls are TRBV11-2 and TRBJ2-3; no reliable D call. Trimming cost V 1 base and J 0 bases, with 8 bases left between them. This CDR3 contains 15 residues. From germline, CDR1 is SGHAT and CDR2 FQNNGV. This chain's CDR3 is CASSLVPGSTDTQYF. The CDR3 region has the DNA TGTGCCAGCAGCTTAGTCCCAGGTAGCACAGATACGCAGTATTTT.

The chain joins TRBV5-6 to TRBJ1-1; 8 bases align to TRBD1. The germline CDR1 and CDR2 sequences are SGHDT and YYEEEE. CDR3 length: 14 amino acids. J lost 8 bases, V lost 4 bases, and 10 bases had no gene match. The CDR3 bases are TGTGCCAGCAGCCAAACGGACAGGGCCAAGGAAGCTTTCTTT. Its translation is CASSQTDRAKEAFF.

The chain carries TRBV5-1 and TRBJ2-1; 7 bases line up with TRBD1. CDR3 size: 15 residues. CDR1 is SGHRS and CDR2 is YFSETQ in the germline V gene. The trim removed 3 bases at V and 3 bases at J, leaving 6 bases unmatched. CDR3 sequence reads: CASSSRDSLYNEQFF. The CDR3 nucleotides read TGCGCCAGCAGCTCAAGGGACAGTCTCTACAATGAGCAGTTCTTC.

This clone was picked up one time. The chain links TRBV5-4 to TRBJ2-3, with D unresolved. Germline loops: CDR1 SGHNT, CDR2 YYREEE (reference sequence). The CDR3 sequence is 15 residues long. Trimming left V 4 bases short and J 5 bases short, with 17 bases between. The CDR3 DNA is TGTGCCAGCAGCACCCACAACTTACTGGGAGATACGCAGTATTTT. Protein product: CASSTHNLLGDTQYF. The whole variable domain, remainder taken from reference TRBV5-4 and TRBJ2-3, is ETGVTQSPTHLIKTRGQQVTLRCSSQSGHNTVSWYQQALGQGPQFIFQYYREEENGRGNFPPRFSGLQFPNYSSELNVNALELDDSALYLCASSTHNLLGDTQYFGPGTRLTVL.

This chain uses TRBV10-3 with TRBJ1-1; no clear D. The V and J ends lost 8 bases and 4 bases respectively, with 11 bases between them. Germline values: CDR1 ENHRY, CDR2 SYGVKD. CDR3 length equals 12 residues. The CDR3 DNA is TGTGCCATCGGGCAGGTGGGCACTGAAGCTTTCTTT. This gives the protein CAIGQVGTEAFF.

This rearrangement joins TRBV28 to TRBJ1-1, with 7 nucleotides matching TRBD1. CDR3 size: 15 residues. Trimming cost V 4 bases and J 1 base; bases outside gene matches: 6. CDR1 is MDHEN, CDR2 SYDVKM, per germline. The CDR3 reads CASSSPRQGNTEAFF. The CDR3 region has the DNA TGTGCCAGCAGTTCACCCAGACAGGGGAACACTGAAGCTTTCTTT.

The chain combines TRBV28 with TRBJ1-4; TRBD1 agrees at 9 bases. Germline V gene lookup returns CDR1 MDHEN and CDR2 SYDVKM. The CDR3 contains 17 residues. J gave up 8 bases and V 6 bases, and 16 bases lay outside the gene matches. The CDR3 DNA is TGTGCCAGCAGACGTCGAGTACAGGGGGCCTTGGGGGAAAAACTGTTTTTT. Encoded protein: CASRRRVQGALGEKLFF.

The rearrangement uses TRBV5-8 and TRBJ1-1; perhaps TRBD1 as D (6 bases). The germline V gene encodes CDR1 SGHTS and CDR2 YDEGEE. V dropped 4 bases and J dropped 0 bases, with 16 bases sitting between them. This CDR3 contains 16 residues. The CDR3 region has the DNA TGTGCCAGCAGCCCAGGGGCGGGGAACATGAACACTGAAGCTTTCTTT. Amino acid sequence: CASSPGAGNMNTEAFF.

The chain carries TRBV7-9 and TRBJ1-2; weak D call: TRBD1 (5 bases). The V gene's germline CDR1 is SEHNR and CDR2 FQNEAQ (reference sequence). Trimming took off 6 bases at V and 8 bases at J, with 19 bases between the two ends. This CDR3 is 14 amino acids long. For the CDR3, the DNA is TGTGCCAGCAGTTCCGGGACGCAATTTAACGGCTACACCTTC. Protein: CASSSGTQFNGYTF.

The chain recombines TRBV2 with TRBJ1-3, with a weak D call TRBD1 (5 bases). V was trimmed by 8 bases and J by 2 bases, leaving 13 bases between them. The CDR3 has 14 amino acids. Germline V CDR1 and CDR2: SNHLY, FYNNEI. CDR3 DNA: TGTGCCAGCTCTGGGGGACTGGCTGGAAACACCATATATTTT. The encoded protein is CASSGGLAGNTIYF.

The rearrangement joins TRBV28 to TRBJ2-2, with D unresolved. The CDR3 spans 12 residues. Germline V gives CDR1 MDHEN, CDR2 SYDVKM. V lost 7 bases, J lost 6 bases, and 9 bases lay in between. The CDR3 DNA is TGTGCCAGCACTGAGAGTCCCGGGGAGCTGTTTTTT. As protein: CASTESPGELFF.

The V and J genes are TRBV30 and TRBJ2-7; 9 bases fit TRBD1. The CDR3 loop spans 15 amino acids. V gave up 3 bases and J gave up 2 bases; unmatched junction bases: 8. Looked up from germline, CDR1 is GTSNPN and CDR2 is SVGIG (reference sequence). CDR3 in amino acids: CAWSPRDREPYEQYF. CDR3 in DNA: TGTGCCTGGAGCCCCCGGGACAGGGAACCCTACGAGCAGTACTTC. Variable domain in full (rest from reference TRBV30 and TRBJ2-7): SQTIHQWPATLVQPVGSPLSLECTVEGTSNPNLYWYRQAAGRGLQLLFYSVGIGQISSEVPQNLSASRPQDRQFILSSKKLLLSDSGFYLCAWSPRDREPYEQYFGPGTRLTVT.

The chain uses TRBV18 and TRBJ2-6; D possibly uses TRBD1 or TRBD2 (6 bases each). Germline values: CDR1 KGHSH, CDR2 LQKENI. V was cut by 2 bases and J by 0 bases, with 11 bases left in between. The CDR3 totals 17 residues. The CDR3 DNA sequence: TGTGCCAGCTCACCAGGAGGGGGTGGCTCTGGGGCCAACGTCCTGACTTTC. Protein product: CASSPGGGGSGANVLTF.

The chain recombines TRBV19 with TRBJ2-1, with D perhaps matching TRBD2 (5 bases). Germline CDR1 reads LNHDA; CDR2 reads SQIVND (reference sequence). Trimming removed 2 bases from V and 8 bases from J, with 16 bases in between. The CDR3 is made up of 15 amino acids. The CDR3 loop is CASSILGGSRDEQFF. The CDR3 DNA follows: TGTGCCAGTAGTATACTAGGCGGGTCCCGCGATGAGCAGTTCTTC.

The chain employs TRBV5-1 and TRBJ2-2, with TRBD1 matching over 7 bases. The CDR3 has 16 residues. The V and J ends lost 0 bases and 2 bases, in that order; junction bases with no gene match: 4. Per germline, CDR1 SGHRS and CDR2 YFSETQ. The CDR3 region is CASSLARDSNTGELFF. The CDR3, as DNA: TGCGCCAGCAGCTTGGCCAGGGACAGCAACACCGGGGAGCTGTTTTTT. Supplemented by reference TRBV5-1 and TRBJ2-2, the full variable domain reads KAGVTQTPRYLIKTRGQQVTLSCSPISGHRSVSWYQQTPGQGLQFLFEYFSETQRNKGNFPGRFSGRQFSNSRSEMNVSTLELGDSALYLCASSLARDSNTGELFFGEGSRLTVL.

The chain recombines TRBV7-9 with TRBJ1-1, with 7 bases identical to TRBD1. The CDR3 covers 13 residues. The V gene end was trimmed by 1 base and the J gene end by 8 bases; junction bases not matched to a gene: 4. Per the germline V gene, CDR1 is SEHNR and CDR2 is FQNEAQ (reference sequence). CDR3 protein: CASSLDQGDEAFF. For the CDR3, the DNA is TGTGCCAGCAGCTTAGACCAGGGGGACGAAGCTTTCTTT.

A word on this clone: Other DNA sequences in this sample translate to the same CDR3. The gene calls are TRBV5-4 and TRBJ1-2, with D possibly TRBD1 on 6 matching bases. The CDR3 consists of 14 residues. Germline CDR1 SGHNT, CDR2 YYREEE (reference sequence). Trimming removed 4 bases from V and 0 bases from J, with 10 bases in between. Written as DNA, the CDR3 is TGTGCCAGCAGCCCCGGGGGCGCTAACTATGGCTACACCTTC. The encoded protein is CASSPGGANYGYTF.